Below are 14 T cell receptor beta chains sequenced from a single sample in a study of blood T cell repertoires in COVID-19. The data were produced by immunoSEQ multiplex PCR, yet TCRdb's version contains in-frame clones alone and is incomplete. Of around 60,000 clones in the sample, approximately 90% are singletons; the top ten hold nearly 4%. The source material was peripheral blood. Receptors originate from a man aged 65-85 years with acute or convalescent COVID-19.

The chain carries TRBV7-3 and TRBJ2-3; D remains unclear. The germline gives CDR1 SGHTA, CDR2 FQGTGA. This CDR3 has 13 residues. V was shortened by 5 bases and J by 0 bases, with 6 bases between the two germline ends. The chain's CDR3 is CASSPSSTDTQYF. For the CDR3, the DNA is TGTGCCAGCAGCCCCTCGAGCACAGATACGCAGTATTTT.

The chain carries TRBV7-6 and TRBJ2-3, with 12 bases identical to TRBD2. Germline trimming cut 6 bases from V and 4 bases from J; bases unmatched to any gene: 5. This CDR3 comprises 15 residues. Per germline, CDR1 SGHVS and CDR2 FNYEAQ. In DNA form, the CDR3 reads TGTGCCAGCAGATCTAGCGGGGGGGCCTCAGATACGCAGTATTTT. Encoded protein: CASRSSGGASDTQYF. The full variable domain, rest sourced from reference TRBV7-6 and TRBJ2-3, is GAGVSQSPRYKVTKRGQDVALRCDPISGHVSLYWYRQALGQGPEFLTYFNYEAQQDKSGLPNDRFSAERPEGSISTLTIQRTEQRDSAMYRCASRSSGGASDTQYFGPGTRLTVL.

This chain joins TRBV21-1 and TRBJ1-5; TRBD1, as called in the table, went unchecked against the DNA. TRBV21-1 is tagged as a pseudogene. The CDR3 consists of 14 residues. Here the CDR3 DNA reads TGTGCCAGCATCCTGGACAGATTCAATCAGCCCCAGCATTTT. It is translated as CASILDRFNQPQHF.

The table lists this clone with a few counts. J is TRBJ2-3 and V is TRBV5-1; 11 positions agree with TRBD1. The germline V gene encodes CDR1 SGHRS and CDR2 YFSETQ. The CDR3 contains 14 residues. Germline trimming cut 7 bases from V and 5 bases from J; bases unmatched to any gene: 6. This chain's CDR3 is CASGGQGEIDTQYF. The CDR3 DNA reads TGCGCCAGCGGGGGACAGGGGGAAATAGATACGCAGTATTTT.

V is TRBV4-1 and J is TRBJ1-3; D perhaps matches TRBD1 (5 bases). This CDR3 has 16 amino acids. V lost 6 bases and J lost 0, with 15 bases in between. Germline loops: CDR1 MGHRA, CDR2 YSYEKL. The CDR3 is CASSRQFPLSGNTIYF. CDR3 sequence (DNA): TGCGCCAGCAGTCGACAGTTTCCTCTCTCTGGAAACACCATATATTTT.

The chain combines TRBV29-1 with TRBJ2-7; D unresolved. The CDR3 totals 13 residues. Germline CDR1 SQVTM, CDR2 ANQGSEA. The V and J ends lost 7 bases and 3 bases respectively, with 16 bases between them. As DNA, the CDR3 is TGCAGCGCCAATGAACATGGGCGCTACGAGCAGTACTTC. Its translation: CSANEHGRYEQYF.

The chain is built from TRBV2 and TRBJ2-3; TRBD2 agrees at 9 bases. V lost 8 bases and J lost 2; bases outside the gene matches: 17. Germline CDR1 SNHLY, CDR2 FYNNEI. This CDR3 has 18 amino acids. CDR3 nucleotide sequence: TGTGCCAGCTTCGGGCGTACTAGCGGGTGGATCCTCACAGATACGCAGTATTTT. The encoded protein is CASFGRTSGWILTDTQYF. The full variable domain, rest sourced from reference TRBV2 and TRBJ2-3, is EPEVTQTPSHQVTQMGQEVILRCVPISNHLYFYWYRQILGQKVEFLVSFYNNEISEKSEIFDDQFSVERPDGSNFTLKIRSTKLEDSAMYFCASFGRTSGWILTDTQYFGPGTRLTVL.

In nucleotides, the CDR3 is TGCGCCAGCAGCTTGGGGACAGATGACTACGAGCAGTACTTC. This gives the protein CASSLGTDDYEQYF. The chain combines TRBV5-1 with TRBJ2-7, with a possible D match to TRBD1 (6 bases). Germline V CDR1 and CDR2: SGHRS, YFSETQ. There are 14 residues in the CDR3. The ends were cut back, 0 bases at V and 3 bases at J, with 10 bases in the middle.

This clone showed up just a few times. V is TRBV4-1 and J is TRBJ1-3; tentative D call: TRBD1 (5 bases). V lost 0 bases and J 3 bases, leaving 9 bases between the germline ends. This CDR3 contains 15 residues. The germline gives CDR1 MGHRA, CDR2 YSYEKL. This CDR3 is CASSQEGLGGNTIYF. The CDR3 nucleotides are TGCGCCAGCAGCCAAGAGGGGCTCGGTGGAAACACCATATATTTT.

The CDR3 DNA is TGTGCCACCAGCAGAGGAGGGACTGAAGCTTTCTTT. As protein: CATSRGGTEAFF. V and J are TRBV15 and TRBJ1-1; D uncertain. CDR3 size: 12 residues. In germline, CDR1 is LNHNV, CDR2 YYDKDF (reference sequence). V lost 1 base, J lost 5 bases, and 5 bases lay in between.

The CDR3 protein is CASTSGSGGNTEAFF. The DNA for the CDR3 is TGTGCCAGCACCTCCGGTAGCGGGGGCAACACTGAAGCTTTCTTT. This sequence joins TRBV6-6 and TRBJ1-1; tentatively, D is TRBD1 (6 bases). Per germline, CDR1 MNHNY and CDR2 SVGAGI (reference sequence). Trimming removed 7 bases at V and 2 bases at J, with 17 bases between. This CDR3 is built from 15 residues.

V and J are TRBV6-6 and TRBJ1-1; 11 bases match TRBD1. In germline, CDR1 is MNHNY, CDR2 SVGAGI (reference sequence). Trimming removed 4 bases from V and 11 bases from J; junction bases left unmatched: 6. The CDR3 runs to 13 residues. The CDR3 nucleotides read TGTGCCAGCAGTTCCAGGACAGGGGGCTTGGCTTTCTTT. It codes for CASSSRTGGLAFF.

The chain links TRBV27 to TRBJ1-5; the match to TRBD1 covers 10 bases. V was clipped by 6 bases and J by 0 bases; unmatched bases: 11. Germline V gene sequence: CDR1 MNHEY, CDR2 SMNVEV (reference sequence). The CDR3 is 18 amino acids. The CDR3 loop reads CASSRQGAMRNSNQPQHF. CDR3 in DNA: TGTGCCAGCAGCCGACAGGGGGCGATGAGAAATAGCAATCAGCCCCAGCATTTT.

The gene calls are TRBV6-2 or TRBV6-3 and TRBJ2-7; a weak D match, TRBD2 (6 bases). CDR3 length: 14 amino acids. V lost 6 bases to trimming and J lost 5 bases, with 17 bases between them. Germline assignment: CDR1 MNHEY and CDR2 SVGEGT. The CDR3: CASSRDFLAHEQYF. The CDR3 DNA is TGTGCCAGCAGCCGGGACTTTCTAGCCCACGAGCAGTACTTC.